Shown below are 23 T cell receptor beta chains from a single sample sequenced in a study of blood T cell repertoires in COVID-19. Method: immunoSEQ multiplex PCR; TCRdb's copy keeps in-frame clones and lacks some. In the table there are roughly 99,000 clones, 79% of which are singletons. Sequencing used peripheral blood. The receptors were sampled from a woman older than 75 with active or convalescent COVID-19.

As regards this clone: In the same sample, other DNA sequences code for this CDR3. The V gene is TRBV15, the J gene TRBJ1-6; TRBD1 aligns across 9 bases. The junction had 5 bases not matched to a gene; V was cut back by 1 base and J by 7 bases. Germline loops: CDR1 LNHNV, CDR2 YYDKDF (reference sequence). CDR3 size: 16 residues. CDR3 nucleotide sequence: TGTGCCACCAGCAGAGCCTCCGGGACAGGGAATTCACCCCTCCACTTT. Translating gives CATSRASGTGNSPLHF.

CDR3 in DNA: TGTGCCAGCAGCTGGGGGAGGGGCAGGGCTGAGGGCTACACCTTC. The encoded protein is CASSWGRGRAEGYTF. The genes are TRBV7-2 and TRBJ1-2; tentative D call: TRBD1 (5 bases). The V end was cut by 4 bases, the J end by 8 bases, with 20 bases between. Per the germline V gene, CDR1 is SGHTA and CDR2 is FQGNSA. This CDR3 is built from 15 residues.

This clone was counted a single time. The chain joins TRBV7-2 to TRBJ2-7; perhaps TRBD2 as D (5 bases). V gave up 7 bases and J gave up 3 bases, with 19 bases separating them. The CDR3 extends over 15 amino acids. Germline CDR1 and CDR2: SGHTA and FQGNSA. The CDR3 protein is CASTSGSLAHYEQYF. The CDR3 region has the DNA TGTGCCAGCACCTCGGGGAGCCTAGCCCACTACGAGCAGTACTTC.

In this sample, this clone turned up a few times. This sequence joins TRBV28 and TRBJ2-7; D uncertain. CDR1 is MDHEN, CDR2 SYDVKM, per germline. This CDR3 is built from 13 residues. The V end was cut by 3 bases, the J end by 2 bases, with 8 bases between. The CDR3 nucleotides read TGTGCCAGCAGTTTGGCTCCAACCTACGAGCAGTACTTC. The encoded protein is CASSLAPTYEQYF.

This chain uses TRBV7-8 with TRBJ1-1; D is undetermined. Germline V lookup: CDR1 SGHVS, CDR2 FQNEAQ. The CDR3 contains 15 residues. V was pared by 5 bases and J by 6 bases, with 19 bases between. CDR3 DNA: TGTGCCAGCAGCCGATCCTCCCTCGACCAGGCTGAAGCTTTCTTT. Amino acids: CASSRSSLDQAEAFF. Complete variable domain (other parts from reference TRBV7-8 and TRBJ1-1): GAGVSQSPRYKVAKRGQDVALRCDPISGHVSLFWYQQALGQGPEFLTYFQNEAQLDKSGLPSDRFFAERPEGSVSTLKIQRTQQEDSAVYLCASSRSSLDQAEAFFGQGTRLTVV.

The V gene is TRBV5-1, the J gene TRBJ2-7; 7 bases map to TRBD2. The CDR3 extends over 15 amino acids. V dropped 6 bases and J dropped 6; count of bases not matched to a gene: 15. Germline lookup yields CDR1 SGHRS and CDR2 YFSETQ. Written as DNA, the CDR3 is TGCGCCAGCACCCTAGGGGCTAGCGGAGGAGGCGAGCAGTACTTC. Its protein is CASTLGASGGGEQYF.

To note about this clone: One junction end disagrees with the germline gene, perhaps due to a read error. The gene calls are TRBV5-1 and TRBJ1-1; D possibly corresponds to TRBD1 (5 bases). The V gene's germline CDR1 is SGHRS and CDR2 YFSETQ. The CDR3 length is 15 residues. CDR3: CASRPSGGANTEAFF. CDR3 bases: TGTGCCAGCAGACCATCGGGGGGAGCGAACACTGAAGCTTTCTTT.

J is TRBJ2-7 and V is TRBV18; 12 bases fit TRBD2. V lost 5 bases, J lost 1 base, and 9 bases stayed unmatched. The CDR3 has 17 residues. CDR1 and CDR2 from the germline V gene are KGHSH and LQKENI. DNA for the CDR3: TGTGCCAGCTCAATTACGATTACTAGCGGGGGGTCCTACGAGCAGTACTTC. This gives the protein CASSITITSGGSYEQYF.

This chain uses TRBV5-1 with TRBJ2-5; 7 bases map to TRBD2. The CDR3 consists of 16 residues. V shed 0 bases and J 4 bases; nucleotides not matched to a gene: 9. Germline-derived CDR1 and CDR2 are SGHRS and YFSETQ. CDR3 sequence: CASSLALGLAGETQYF. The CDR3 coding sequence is TGCGCCAGCAGCTTGGCCCTGGGGTTAGCGGGAGAGACCCAGTACTTC. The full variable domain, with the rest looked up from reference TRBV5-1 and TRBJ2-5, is KAGVTQTPRYLIKTRGQQVTLSCSPISGHRSVSWYQQTPGQGLQFLFEYFSETQRNKGNFPGRFSGRQFSNSRSEMNVSTLELGDSALYLCASSLALGLAGETQYFGPGTRLLVL.

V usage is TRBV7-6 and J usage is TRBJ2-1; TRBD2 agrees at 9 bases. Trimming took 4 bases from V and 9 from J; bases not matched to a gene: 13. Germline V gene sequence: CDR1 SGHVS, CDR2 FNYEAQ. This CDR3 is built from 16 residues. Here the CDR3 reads CASSYLAGTSTAEQFF. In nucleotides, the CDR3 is TGTGCCAGCAGCTACTTGGCCGGGACTAGCACTGCTGAGCAGTTCTTC.

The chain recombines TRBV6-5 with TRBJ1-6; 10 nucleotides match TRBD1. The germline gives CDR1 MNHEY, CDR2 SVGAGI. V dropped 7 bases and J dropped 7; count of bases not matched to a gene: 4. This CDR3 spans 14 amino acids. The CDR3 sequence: CASNRDRGNSPLHF. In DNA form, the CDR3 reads TGTGCCAGCAATCGGGACAGGGGAAATTCACCCCTCCACTTT.

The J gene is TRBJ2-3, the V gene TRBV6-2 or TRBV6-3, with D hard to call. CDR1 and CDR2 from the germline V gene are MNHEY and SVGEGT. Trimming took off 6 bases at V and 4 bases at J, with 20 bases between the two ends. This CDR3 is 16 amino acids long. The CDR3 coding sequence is TGTGCCAGCAGCCCCCTGGGCGCCCCATGGGCAGATACGCAGTATTTT. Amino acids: CASSPLGAPWADTQYF.

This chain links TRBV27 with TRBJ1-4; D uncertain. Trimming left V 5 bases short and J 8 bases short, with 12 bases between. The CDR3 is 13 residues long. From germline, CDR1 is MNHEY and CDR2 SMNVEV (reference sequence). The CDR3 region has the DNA TGTGCCAGCAGTAGGAGCACCAAGGAAAAACTGTTTTTT. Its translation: CASSRSTKEKLFF.

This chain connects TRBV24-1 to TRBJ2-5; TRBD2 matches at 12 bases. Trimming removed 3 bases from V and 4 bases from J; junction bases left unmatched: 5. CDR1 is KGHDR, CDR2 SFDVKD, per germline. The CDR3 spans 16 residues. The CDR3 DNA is TGTGCCACCAGTGATGCGACTAGCGGGAGAGGAGAGACCCAGTACTTC. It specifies CATSDATSGRGETQYF.

The CDR3 loop reads CASSLAQGGNTEAFF. CDR3 nucleotide sequence: TGTGCCAGCAGCCTCGCCCAAGGGGGGAACACTGAAGCTTTCTTT. The chain carries TRBV9 and TRBJ1-1; D might be TRBD1 (6 bases). This CDR3 spans 15 amino acids. Per the germline V gene, CDR1 is SGDLS and CDR2 is YYNGEE. V lost 4 bases and J lost 1, with 14 bases in between.

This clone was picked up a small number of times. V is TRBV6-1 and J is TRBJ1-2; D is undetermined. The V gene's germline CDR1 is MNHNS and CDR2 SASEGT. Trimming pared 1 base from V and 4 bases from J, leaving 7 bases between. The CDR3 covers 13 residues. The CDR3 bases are TGTGCCAGCAGTGAAGGGAGGAGCTATGGCTACACCTTC. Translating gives CASSEGRSYGYTF.

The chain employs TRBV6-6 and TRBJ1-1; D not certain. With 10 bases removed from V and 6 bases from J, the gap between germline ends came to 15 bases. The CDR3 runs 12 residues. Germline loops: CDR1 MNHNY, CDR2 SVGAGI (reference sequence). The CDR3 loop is CATTGTQSEAFF. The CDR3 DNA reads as TGTGCCACAACGGGTACCCAATCTGAAGCTTTCTTT.

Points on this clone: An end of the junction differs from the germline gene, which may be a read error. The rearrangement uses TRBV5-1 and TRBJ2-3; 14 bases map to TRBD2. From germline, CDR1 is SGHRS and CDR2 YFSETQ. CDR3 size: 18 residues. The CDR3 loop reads CASSLVPVLGLAGAHVYF. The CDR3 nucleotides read TGTGCCAGCAGCTTGGTTCCGGTGCTGGGACTAGCGGGAGCCCACGTCTATTTT.

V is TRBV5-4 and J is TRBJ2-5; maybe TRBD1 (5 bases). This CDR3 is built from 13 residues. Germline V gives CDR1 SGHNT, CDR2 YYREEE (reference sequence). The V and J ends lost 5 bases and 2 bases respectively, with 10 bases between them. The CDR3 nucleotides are TGTGCCAGCAGGCCCACAGGACAAGAGACCCAGTACTTC. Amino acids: CASRPTGQETQYF.

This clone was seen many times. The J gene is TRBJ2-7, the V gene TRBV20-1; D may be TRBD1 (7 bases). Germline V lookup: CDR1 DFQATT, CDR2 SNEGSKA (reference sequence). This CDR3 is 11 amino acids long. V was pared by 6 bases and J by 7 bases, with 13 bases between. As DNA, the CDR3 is TGCAGTGCAAGGGGGGACAGTGAGCAGTACTTC. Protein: CSARGDSEQYF.

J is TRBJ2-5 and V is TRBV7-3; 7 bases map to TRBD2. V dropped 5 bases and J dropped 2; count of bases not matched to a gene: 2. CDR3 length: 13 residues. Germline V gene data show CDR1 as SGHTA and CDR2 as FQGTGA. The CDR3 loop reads CASSQRDQETQYF. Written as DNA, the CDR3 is TGTGCCAGCAGCCAGCGGGATCAAGAGACCCAGTACTTC.

CDR3 region: CASSAGGGVLHEQYF. CDR3 bases: TGTGCCAGCAGCGCCGGGGGAGGGGTATTGCACGAGCAGTACTTC. J is TRBJ2-7 and V is TRBV5-4; 7 bases map to TRBD2. V shed 4 bases, J shed 5 bases, and the junction held 12 bases outside the gene matches. From germline, CDR1 is SGHNT and CDR2 YYREEE (reference sequence). The CDR3 loop spans 15 amino acids.

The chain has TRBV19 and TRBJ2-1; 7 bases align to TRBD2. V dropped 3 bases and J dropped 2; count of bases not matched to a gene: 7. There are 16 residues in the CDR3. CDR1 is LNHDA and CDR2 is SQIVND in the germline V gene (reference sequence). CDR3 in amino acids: CASSIFAGVTYNEQFF. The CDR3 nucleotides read TGTGCCAGTAGTATTTTCGCGGGAGTAACCTACAATGAGCAGTTCTTC.